The 5 T cell receptor beta chains in this list originate from one sample, sequenced in a study of blood T cells in healthy people across ages. The use of a sample-barcoded 5' primer and a J-beta primer mix characterized a second PCR of roughly 7 to 12 cycles. From the 5' RACE reads, TCRdb called clonotypes with MiXCR, one entry per CDR3 protein. The profile shows over a million distinct CDR3 sequences, almost 60% of them singletons. The source material was blood. The receptors come from a man aged 18-30 years in good health.

The CDR3 loop reads CASSYNRYNEQYF. CDR3 nucleotides: TGTGCCAGCAGTTACAACAGGTACAATGAGCAGTACTTC. This chain connects TRBV6-5 to TRBJ2-5, with D possibly matching TRBD1 (5 bases). This CDR3 is 13 amino acids long. Germline V lookup: CDR1 MNHEY, CDR2 SVGAGI. Trimming shortened V by 2 bases and J by 11 bases, and 15 bases separated the two germline ends.

The rearrangement uses TRBV20-1 and TRBJ2-1; D unclear. Germline V lookup: CDR1 DFQATT, CDR2 SNEGSKA (reference sequence). The CDR3 runs to 10 residues. Between the trimmed V and J ends, which lost 7 bases and 6 bases, there was a span of 7 bases. The CDR3 region has the DNA TGCAGTGGGGTCCTCAATGAGCAGTTCTTC. Translation gives CSGVLNEQFF.

This clonotype was seen more than once but under ten times. This rearrangement joins TRBV10-3 to TRBJ2-1; D call uncertain. The CDR3 is 11 residues long. Germline CDR1 reads ENHRY; CDR2 reads SYGVKD. Trimming stripped 3 bases from V and 8 bases from J, with 5 bases between. CDR3 sequence: CAISEEDEQFF. The CDR3 nucleotides read TGTGCCATCAGTGAAGAAGATGAGCAGTTCTTC.

The chain carries TRBV12-3 or TRBV12-4 and TRBJ1-1; D possibly corresponds to TRBD1 (5 bases). The CDR3 is made up of 16 amino acids. V was pared by 4 bases and J by 2 bases, with 17 bases between. The CDR3 DNA follows: TGTGCCAGCAGTTGGTCAGGGAATAGAGTAAACACTGAAGCTTTCTTT. It translates to CASSWSGNRVNTEAFF.

This chain links TRBV27 with TRBJ2-1, with D tentatively TRBD1 (5 bases). V was clipped by 4 bases and J by 9 bases, with 19 bases between them. CDR3 size: 15 residues. The germline V gene has CDR1 MNHEY and CDR2 SMNVEV (reference sequence). The CDR3 DNA sequence: TGTGCCAGCAGTTACAGGTTCTCAGCGATGGGTGAGCAGTTCTTC. It is translated as CASSYRFSAMGEQFF.